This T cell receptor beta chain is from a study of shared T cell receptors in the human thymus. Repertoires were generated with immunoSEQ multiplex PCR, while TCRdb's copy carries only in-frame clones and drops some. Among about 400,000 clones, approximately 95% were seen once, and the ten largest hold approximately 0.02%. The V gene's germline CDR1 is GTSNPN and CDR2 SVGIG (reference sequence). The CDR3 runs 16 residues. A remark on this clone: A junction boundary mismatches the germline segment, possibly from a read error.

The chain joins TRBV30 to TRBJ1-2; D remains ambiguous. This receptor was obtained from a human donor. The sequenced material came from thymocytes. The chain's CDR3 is CAWSVRGAPPNYGYTF. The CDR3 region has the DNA TGTGCCTGGAGTGTACGAGGAGCCCCTCCTAATTATGGCTACACCTTC.